This TCR beta chain stems from a study of read filtering for tumor transcriptome and immune sequencing. On the study more broadly: Under ten patients were R-ISS I, roughly 17 were R-ISS II, roughly 7 were R-ISS III. Transcriptome libraries were built from DNase-treated RNA. Study-wide points: Correlation between methods rose after single-read clonotypes were removed.

Sampling of bone marrow took place during active disease in every patient. The library was built from roughly 400 ng RNA with molecular barcoded adaptors for alpha/delta and beta/gamma chains. TCRdb called the reads again in MiXCR, with one record for every CDR3 protein. The table lists 8,500 to 9,500 distinct CDR3 sequences, about 17% of them singletons. The germline V gene encodes CDR1 SGHAT and CDR2 FQNNGV. The CDR3 sequence is 16 residues long. Concerning this clonotype: Its antigen is unidentified. At one boundary the junction diverges from the germline segment, which might be a read error.

The chain links TRBV11-2 to TRBJ2-7, with 11 positions matching TRBD2. This TCR came from a donor aged 40 or over with multiple myeloma. Sequencing was carried out using a population of CD138-negative cells sorted from bone marrow. The CDR3 region is CASSPNLGLAVYERYF. The CDR3 DNA is TGTGCCAGCAGCCCCAACCTGGGACTAGCGGTCTACGAGCGGTACTTC.